The entry that follows covers one T cell receptor (beta chain) sequence. Its antigen is not identified. The sample is drawn from a study of cytomegalovirus exposure and HLA in healthy donors. Findings of the study overall: Productive rates of about 87% or about 30% were seen for most TCR beta V segments in an earlier analysis.

This PCR relied on a set of 60 Vbeta primers and 13 Jbeta primers. Clones were sequenced by immunoSEQ multiplex PCR, and TCRdb holds only the in-frame ones, with some missing. The repertoire consists of 150,000 to 200,000 clones, with around four fifths occurring once and the leading ten covering over 8%. The sample taken for sequencing was PBMCs. This sequence was found in a man aged 18 to 29 in good health and CMV-seropositive.

Here the CDR3 reads CASSTVDRIYEQYF. The CDR3 nucleotides read TGTGCCAGCAGTACCGTCGACAGAATCTACGAGCAGTACTTC. The gene calls are TRBV6-5 and TRBJ2-7; the D gene is possibly TRBD1 (5 bases). The CDR3 has 14 residues. V lost 5 bases to trimming and J lost 3 bases, with 14 bases between them. CDR1 is MNHEY and CDR2 is SVGAGI in the germline V gene.